A selection of T cell receptor beta chains follows, all from one sample in a study of CD8+ T cells in alopecia areata. Libraries were prepared by immunoSEQ multiplex PCR; TCRdb keeps only in-frame clonotypes and omits some of them. The data show 150,000 to 200,000 clones, about three fifths seen once. Sequences were derived from CD4+ T cells sorted from blood, sampled at week 24, from a patient treated with tofacitinib. These receptors came from a human donor with alopecia areata. Each CDR3 is given with its conserved first and last residue. A D gene is named only where the DNA matches it firmly. Clone size is not always given. Where it is, it says once, few, many or a class for expanded clones.

V,D,J,size,DNA,CDR3
TRBV7-2,NA,TRBJ1-2,NA,TGTGCCAGCAGCCTGCGGACAAGATCCTATGGCTACACCTTC,CASSLRTRSYGYTF
TRBV14,NA,TRBJ2-1,once,TGTGCCAGCAGCCAAGGAGGACAGTACTCCTACAATGAGCAGTTCTTC,CASSQGGQYSYNEQFF
TRBV25-1,NA,TRBJ1-6,NA,TGTGCCAGCAGTGTGGACGCCTTCCAGGGTTCACCCCTCCACTTT,CASSVDAFQGSPLHF
TRBV7-9,NA,TRBJ1-2,NA,TGTGCCAGCAGCTCCGAAGACGGCTATGGCTACACCTTC,CASSSEDGYGYTF
TRBV6-5,TRBD1,TRBJ1-2,few,TGTGCCAGCAGTTACCTATCCGGGACAGAGTTTTATGGCTACACCTTC,CASSYLSGTEFYGYTF
TRBV11-2,NA,TRBJ2-5,NA,TGTGCCAGCAGTAGAGGTGGCCAGGGGGGTTACTTC,CASSRGGQGGYF
TRBV18,NA,TRBJ1-1,few,TGTGCCAGCTCAATTAAGGGGACCACTGAAGCTTTCTTT,CASSIKGTTEAFF
TRBV7-2,TRBD2,TRBJ2-1,NA,TGTGCCAGCAGCTTAGCTAGCGGGGGGTTCATCAATGAGCAGTTCTTC,CASSLASGGFINEQFF
TRBV10-2,TRBD2,TRBJ2-1,NA,TGCGCCAGCAGTGAGAGCGGGGGGAAAGAACAGTTCTTC,CASSESGGKEQFF
TRBV7-2,NA,TRBJ2-7,NA,TGTGCCAGCAGCTTATCTCCCTACGAGCAGTACTTC,CASSLSPYEQYF
TRBV29-1,NA,TRBJ1-1,NA,TGCAGCGTTGAGAACCTAATGAACACTGAAGCTTTCTTT,CSVENLMNTEAFF
TRBV5-1,TRBD2,TRBJ2-1,NA,TGCGCCAGCAGCCCACCACTTCTAGCGGGGGGAGGTGAGCAGTTCTTC,CASSPPLLAGGGEQFF
TRBV7-7,TRBD1,TRBJ1-2,NA,TGTGCCAGCAGCCGACAGGGGCGAAACGATGGCTACACCTTC,CASSRQGRNDGYTF
TRBV11-2,NA,TRBJ2-6,NA,TGTGCCAGCACCCTCGGGGGGGCCAACGTCCTGACTTTC,CASTLGGANVLTF
TRBV5-6,NA,TRBJ1-2,NA,TGTGCCAGCAGGCAGACCGGAGATTCTATTCGGTACACCTTC,CASRQTGDSIRYTF
TRBV7-2,NA,TRBJ1-2,NA,TGTGCCAGCAGCTTAAATAGCTTGGGATTAGATGGCTACACCTTC,CASSLNSLGLDGYTF
TRBV5-8,TRBD1,TRBJ2-1,NA,TGTGCCAGCAGCTTGGGGACAGGGGTCGGCTACAATGAGCAGTTCTTC,CASSLGTGVGYNEQFF
TRBV30,NA,TRBJ1-1,NA,TGTGCCTGGAGTGTGGGTCTGACATATCCTGAAGCTTTCTTT,CAWSVGLTYPEAFF
TRBV10-1,TRBD1,TRBJ1-6,NA,TGCGCCAGCACCCTCGGGACAGGGAATTCACCCCTCCACTTT,CASTLGTGNSPLHF
TRBV6-1,TRBD1,TRBJ2-3,NA,TGTGCCAGCGCCCGGGACAGGGTCGATACGCAGTATTTT,CASARDRVDTQYF
TRBV18,NA,TRBJ1-1,few,TGTGCCAGCTCACCAGAGAGCTTGAACACTGAAGCTTTCTTT,CASSPESLNTEAFF
TRBV30,TRBD1,TRBJ1-1,NA,TGTGCCTGGAGGACAGGGGGCTCCGAAGCTTTCTTT,CAWRTGGSEAFF
TRBV10-2,TRBD2,TRBJ2-7,NA,TGCGCCAGCTCCACCCGAGGTAGCGGGGGGAACTACGAGCAGTACTTC,CASSTRGSGGNYEQYF
TRBV25-1,TRBD2,TRBJ2-3,NA,TGTGCCAGCGGACTAGGGGGCACAGATACGCAGTATTTT,CASGLGGTDTQYF
TRBV30,TRBD2,TRBJ2-1,NA,TGTGCCTGGAGTGCCTATAGCGGGGGGGCCGAGTCCAAGCAGTTCTTC,CAWSAYSGGAESKQFF
TRBV11-2,TRBD1,TRBJ2-7,NA,TGTGCCAGCAGCCGGGACAGGTCCTACGAGCAGTACTTC,CASSRDRSYEQYF
TRBV2,TRBD1,TRBJ1-6,NA,TGTGCCAACAGGGGGGACAGCTATAATTCACCCCTCCACTTT,CANRGDSYNSPLHF